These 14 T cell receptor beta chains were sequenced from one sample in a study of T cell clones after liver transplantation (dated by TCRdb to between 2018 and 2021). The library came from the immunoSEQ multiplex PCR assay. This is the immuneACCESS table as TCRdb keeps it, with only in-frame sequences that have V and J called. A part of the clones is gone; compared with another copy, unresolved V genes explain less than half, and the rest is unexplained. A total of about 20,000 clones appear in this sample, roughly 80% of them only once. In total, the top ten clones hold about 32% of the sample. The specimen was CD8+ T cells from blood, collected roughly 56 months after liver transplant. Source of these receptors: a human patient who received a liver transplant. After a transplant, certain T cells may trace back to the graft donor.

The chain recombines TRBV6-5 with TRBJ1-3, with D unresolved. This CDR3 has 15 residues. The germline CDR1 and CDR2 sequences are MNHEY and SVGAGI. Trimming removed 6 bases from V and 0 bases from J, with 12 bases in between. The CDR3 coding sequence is TGTGCCAGCAGAATAACACAGCACTCTGGAAACACCATATATTTT. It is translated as CASRITQHSGNTIYF.

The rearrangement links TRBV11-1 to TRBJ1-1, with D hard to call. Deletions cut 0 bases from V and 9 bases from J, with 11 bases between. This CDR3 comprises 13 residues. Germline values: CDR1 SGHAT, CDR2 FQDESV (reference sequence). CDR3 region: CASSLAEHHQAFF. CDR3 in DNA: TGTGCCAGCAGCTTAGCGGAACATCATCAAGCTTTCTTT. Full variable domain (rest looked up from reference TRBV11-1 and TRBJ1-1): EAEVAQSPRYKITEKSQAVAFWCDPISGHATLYWYRQILGQGPELLVQFQDESVVDDSQLPKDRFSAERLKGVDSTLKIQPAELGDSAMYLCASSLAEHHQAFFGQGTRLTVV.

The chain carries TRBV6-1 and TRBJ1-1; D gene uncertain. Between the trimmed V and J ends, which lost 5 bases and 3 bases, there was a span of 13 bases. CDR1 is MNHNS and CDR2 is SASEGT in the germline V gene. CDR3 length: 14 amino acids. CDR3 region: CASSIRDLDTEAFF. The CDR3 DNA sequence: TGTGCCAGCAGTATAAGGGATCTGGACACTGAAGCTTTCTTT.

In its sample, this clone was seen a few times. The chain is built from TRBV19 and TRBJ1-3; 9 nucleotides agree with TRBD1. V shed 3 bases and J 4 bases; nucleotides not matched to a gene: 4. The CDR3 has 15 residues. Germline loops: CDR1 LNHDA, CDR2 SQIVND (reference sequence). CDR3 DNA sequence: TGTGCCAGTAGTATCTACAGGGGGCGAGGAAACACCATATATTTT. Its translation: CASSIYRGRGNTIYF. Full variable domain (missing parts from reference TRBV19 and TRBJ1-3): DGGITQSPKYLFRKEGQNVTLSCEQNLNHDAMYWYRQDPGQGLRLIYYSQIVNDFQKGDIAEGYSVSREKKESFPLTVTSAQKNPTAFYLCASSIYRGRGNTIYFGEGSWLTVV.

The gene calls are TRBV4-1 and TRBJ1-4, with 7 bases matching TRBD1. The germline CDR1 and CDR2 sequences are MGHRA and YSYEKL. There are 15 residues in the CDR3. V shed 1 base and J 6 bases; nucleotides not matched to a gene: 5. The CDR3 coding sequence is TGCGCCAGCAGCCAAGGGACAGGCGGTGATGAAAAACTGTTTTTT. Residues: CASSQGTGGDEKLFF.

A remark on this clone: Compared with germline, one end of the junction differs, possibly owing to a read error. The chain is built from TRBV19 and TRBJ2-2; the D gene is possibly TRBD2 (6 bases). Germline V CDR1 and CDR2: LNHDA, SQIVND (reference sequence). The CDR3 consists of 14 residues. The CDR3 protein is CASFGLANTGELFF. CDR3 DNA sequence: TGTGCCAGTTTTGGGCTAGCGAATACCGGGGAGCTGTTTTTT. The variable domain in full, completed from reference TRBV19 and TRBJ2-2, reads DGGITQSPKYLFRKEGQNVTLSCEQNLNHDAMYWYRQDPGQGLRLIYYSQIVNDFQKGDIAEGYSVSREKKESFPLTVTSAQKNPTAFYLCASFGLANTGELFFGEGSRLTVL.

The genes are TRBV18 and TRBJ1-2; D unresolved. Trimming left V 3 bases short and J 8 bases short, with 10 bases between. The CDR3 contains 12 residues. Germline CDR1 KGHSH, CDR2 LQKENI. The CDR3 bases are TGTGCCAGCTCACCCCCAGGTACGGGCTACACCTTC. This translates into CASSPPGTGYTF. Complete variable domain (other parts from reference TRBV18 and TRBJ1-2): NAGVMQNPRHLVRRRGQEARLRCSPMKGHSHVYWYRQLPEEGLKFMVYLQKENIIDESGMPKERFSAEFPKEGPSILRIQQVVRGDSAAYFCASSPPGTGYTFGSGTRLTVV.

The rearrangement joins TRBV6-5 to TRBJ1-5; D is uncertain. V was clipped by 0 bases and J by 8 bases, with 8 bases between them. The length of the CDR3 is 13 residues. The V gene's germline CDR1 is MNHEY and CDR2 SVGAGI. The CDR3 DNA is TGTGCCAGCAGTTACTCGAATCGTGAGCCCCAGCATTTT. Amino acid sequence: CASSYSNREPQHF.

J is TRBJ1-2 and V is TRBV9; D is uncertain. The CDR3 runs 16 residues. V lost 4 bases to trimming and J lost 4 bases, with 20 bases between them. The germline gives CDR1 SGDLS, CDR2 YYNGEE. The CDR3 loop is CASSLYSPRGSYGYTF. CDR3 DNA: TGTGCCAGCAGCCTCTACAGTCCTCGAGGCAGCTATGGCTACACCTTC.

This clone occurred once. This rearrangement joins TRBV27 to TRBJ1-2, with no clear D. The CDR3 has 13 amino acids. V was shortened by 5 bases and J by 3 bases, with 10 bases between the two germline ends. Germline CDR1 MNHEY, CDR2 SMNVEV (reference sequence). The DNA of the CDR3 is TGTGCCAGCAGTGATGGGAGATACTATGGCTACACCTTC. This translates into CASSDGRYYGYTF.

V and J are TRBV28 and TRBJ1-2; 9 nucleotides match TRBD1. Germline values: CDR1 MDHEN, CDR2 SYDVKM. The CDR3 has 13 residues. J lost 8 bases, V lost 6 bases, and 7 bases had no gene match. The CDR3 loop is CASRPQGAQGYTF. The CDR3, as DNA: TGTGCCAGCAGACCACAGGGGGCGCAAGGCTACACCTTC.

The CDR3 here is CASTSGLASYNEQFF. The DNA for the CDR3 is TGTGCCAGCACCTCGGGACTAGCCTCATACAATGAGCAGTTCTTC. The chain links TRBV2 to TRBJ2-1; 9 bases map to TRBD2. The germline gives CDR1 SNHLY, CDR2 FYNNEI. This CDR3 has 15 residues. The junction had 8 bases not matched to a gene; V was cut back by 7 bases and J by 4 bases.

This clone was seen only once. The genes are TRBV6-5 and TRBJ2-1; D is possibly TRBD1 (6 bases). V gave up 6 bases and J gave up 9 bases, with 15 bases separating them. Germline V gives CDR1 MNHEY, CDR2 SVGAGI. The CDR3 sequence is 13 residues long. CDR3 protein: CASSPTGIGEQFF. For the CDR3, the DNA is TGTGCCAGCAGCCCCACAGGGATCGGTGAGCAGTTCTTC.

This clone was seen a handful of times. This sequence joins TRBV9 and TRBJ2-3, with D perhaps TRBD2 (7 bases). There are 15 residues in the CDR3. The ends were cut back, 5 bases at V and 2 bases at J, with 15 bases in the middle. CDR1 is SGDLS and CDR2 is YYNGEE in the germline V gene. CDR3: CASRATGGLTDTQYF. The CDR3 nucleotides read TGTGCCAGCAGAGCCACCGGGGGGCTCACAGATACGCAGTATTTT. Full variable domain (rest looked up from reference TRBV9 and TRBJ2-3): DSGVTQTPKHLITATGQRVTLRCSPRSGDLSVYWYQQSLDQGLQFLIQYYNGEERAKGNILERFSAQQFPDLHSELNLSSLELGDSALYFCASRATGGLTDTQYFGPGTRLTVL.